Sequencing of this T cell receptor beta chain was carried out in a study of blood T cell repertoires in COVID-19 (dated by TCRdb to 2020 to 2022). Looking at the study overall: Collaborator samples came from the United States, Italy and Spain and covered acute and convalescent phases of COVID-19. The material from the prospective study consisted of cDNA or gDNA derived from T cells, B-cell-depleted T cells, or PBMCs. The sample metadata nearly always contained a de-identified subject ID, COVID-19 status, age in years and sex. Samples came from the ongoing ImmuneRACE study (first 160 participants) plus 1,254 subjects from 6 global collaborators. Subjects who had been exposed to COVID-19, were actively infected with it, or had recovered from it provided the deeply sampled blood TCRbeta repertoires that made up the dataset. Where HLA class I and class II types were available, the types were taken from metadata supplied by the sample provider, not from assay-based typing. The repertoires were made available in a free public database intended to serve as a resource for research on the immune response to SARS-CoV-2. The paper's findings and limits, for the study overall: How much clinical and demographic metadata was included differed by source and by participant, and the metadata was provided uncurated.

Notes on this clone: It lacks a known antigen. Qualities for individual bases were not recorded, and no much larger clone is one base off.

TCRbeta CDR3 regions were amplified from genomic DNA using the immunoSEQ Assay, a bias-controlled multiplex PCR. Processing in the source paper ran as follows. The number of nucleated cells in each sample was estimated from the amplification of reference gene primers within the assay. Sequence reads were collapsed and filtered to measure the absolute abundance of every unique TCRbeta CDR3 rearrangement. For each sample, productive Simpson clonality was calculated by taking the square root of Simpson's diversity index across productive rearrangements. TCRdb mirrors the immuneACCESS table, restricted to in-frame sequences. Some clones are absent from its copies; in checked studies, under half trace to an unresolved V gene, and the reason for the others is unknown. V and J calls and clone size follow that table, whereas D and trimming were derived from the DNA. Present in this sample are some 89,000 clones, approximately 76% of which were seen just once. 6% to 8.5% of the sample is held by the ten biggest clonotypes.

The germline ends are 4 bases apart after V is trimmed by 4 bases and J by 2 bases. CDR1 and CDR2, per the germline V gene, are KGHDR and SFDVKD. The cysteine opens and the phenylalanine closes a CDR3 of 12 amino acids. Of the read, only the CDR3 DNA is kept; its 36 bases are in frame from base 1. Each collaborating institution followed its own protocols to collect whole blood in K2EDTA tubes. For TCRbeta analysis, collaborators shipped samples in one of three forms: frozen whole blood, isolated PBMCs, or DNA extracted from either of those sample types. The sequenced sample consisted of peripheral blood. The receptor comes from a man in his 70s with acute or convalescent COVID-19. The V gene is TRBV24-1 and the J gene is TRBJ1-2; the D gene lacks a confident call. The CDR3 loop reads CATSEANYGYTF. DNA sequence: TGTGCCACCAGTGAAGCCAACTATGGCTACACCTTC.